This T cell receptor (beta chain) was captured in a study of cytomegalovirus exposure and HLA in healthy donors. Method: immunoSEQ multiplex PCR; TCRdb's copy keeps in-frame clones and lacks some. The sample has about 280,000 clones; over 75% are singletons. V gave up 3 bases and J gave up 5 bases; unmatched junction bases: 6. Germline CDR1 is MGHRA and CDR2 is YSYEKL. The CDR3 spans 16 residues. The TCR sequence derives from a woman aged 18-29 years in good health and CMV-seronegative. The chain links TRBV4-1 to TRBJ2-1, with TRBD2 matching over 11 bases. Material for sequencing was PBMCs. DNA for the CDR3: TGCGCCAGCAGCCATGCTAGCGGGAGGTCCGACAATGAGCAGTTCTTC. Translating it yields CASSHASGRSDNEQFF.